This record looks at one T cell receptor beta chain sequence and its context. The antigen it binds to is not known. Nothing much larger sits one base from this clone, and base qualities are not available. None of the patients had been given any treatment before thyroid surgery. The study retrospectively analysed patient clinical samples collected from the early 2010s to the late 2010s using T-cell receptor beta sequencing. This sample was included in a study of metastatic and nonmetastatic thyroid tumors (dated by TCRdb to about 2020). A note on the overall study: Repertoires from peripheral blood and from tumor or nodule tissue samples of malignant and benign thyroid patients were compared.

Receptors were amplified or captured by PCR. The instrument was an Illumina HiSeq 4000. High-throughput sequencing was used to profile the CDR3 region of the TCR beta-chain in every patient. The original pipeline was this. Drawing on CDR3 differences between clinicopathological groups, the researchers built a classifier meant to tell apart patients with distant-metastatic papillary thyroid cancer. Repertoire diversity was assessed with the Shannon index, and tumor-blood repertoire similarity with the Morisita-Horn index. In-frame beta chains were kept once TCRdb had trimmed the public reads at Q25 with fastp and called clones with MiXCR. Here the V and J calls rest on TCRdb's processing, not on the authors' analysis. The sample yields approximately 79,000 clones; approximately 9% were counted once. Together, the top ten hold around 8.8% of the sample. What the work shows at the level of the full study, not this receptor alone: TCR beta diversity was reported as significantly higher in malignant tumors than in benign nodules, in both blood and tumor samples.

This clonotype was sampled from a female donor with papillary thyroid cancer or a benign thyroid nodule (not recorded which). Some clones in this sample may be carry-over from other donors' samples. Sequencing input: blood.

The DNA sequence is as follows: TGTGCCAGCATCAACAGGGGTCGCGGCACTGAAGCTTTCTTT. Its translation is CASINRGRGTEAFF. Recombination linked TRBV12-3 or TRBV12-4 to TRBJ1-1; TRBD1 lines up with 7 middle nucleotides. The CDR3 runs 14 amino acids, cysteine and phenylalanine included. The CDR3 DNA has 42 bases and is translated from base 1. V loses 7 bases at its end and J loses 4 bases; junction bases beyond the gene matches: 9.